The T cell receptor beta chain described here comes from a study of graft-versus-host responses after intestinal transplantation (dated by TCRdb to the early 2020s). Regarding the complete study: The transplants that recipients received were multivisceral, liver-intestinal, or isolated intestinal. Instead of going to the commercial service, samples from a few later patients were sequenced in-house on an Illumina MiSeq and processed with MiXCR. To identify alloreactive clones, pre-transplant mixed lymphocyte reaction products were sequenced and then compared with unstimulated pre-transplant donor and recipient T cells. Donor T cell macrochimerism was defined as a peak of at least 4% donor T cells among recipient peripheral blood mononuclear cells. The cohort enrolled approximately 24 intestinal transplant recipients including one retransplant, and a few patients lacking pretransplant specimens were excluded. Anti-thymocyte globulin induction was given to all recipients, followed by maintenance tacrolimus and steroids for about 3 years. After intestinal transplantation, graft-versus-host and host-versus-graft alloreactive T cell clones in the graft, circulation and bone marrow were tracked using bulk TCR-beta CDR3 sequencing.

General study outcomes and caveats: GvH clones were found in recipient bone marrow, and some of the GvH clones appeared earlier in ileal mucosa or blood, which is consistent with an intestinal mucosal origin. Early after transplant, declines in HvG clones were associated with peak levels of circulating GvH clones. Patients with donor T cell macrochimerism had high GvH to HvG T cell clonal ratios in their allografts. The conclusions were limited by the relatively low number and heterogeneity of the intestinal transplant patients.

The library was generated by the immunoSEQ multiplex PCR assay. For most patients, high-throughput TCR-beta CDR3 sequencing of genomic DNA was performed by Adaptive Biotechnologies. The authors' pipeline ran thus. TCR sequencing data for 15 to 20 patients were retrieved from Adaptive's ImmunoSEQ software; a few other patients were processed with MiXCR and VDJtools. CDR3 nucleotide sequences shared by donor and recipient were removed because the origin of these sequences could not be assigned. To be classed as alloreactive, a clone needed at least 2-fold expansion over unstimulated cells and a minimum CFSE-low frequency of 0.002% (template counts) or 0.001% (read counts). Clones were considered mappable if detected in sequenced pre-transplant spleen, lymph node, or MLR CFSE-low populations of the donor or recipient. Cumulative frequency of alloreactive clones was calculated as a percentage of all sequences weighted by copy number. TCRdb took this table from immuneACCESS and kept in-frame rearrangements with V and J called. Such tables lack part of the clones; where checked against another copy, unresolved V genes explain under half of the gap, and the rest is unexplained. V, J and clone size are taken as reported in that table, and D and trimming were inferred from the DNA itself. This sample has 99,000 or so clones in its table, and about 82% of those were observed once. Over 1.1% of the sample goes to the ten largest clones.

On this clone itself: The antigen it binds to is not known. There are no base qualities to consult, and no much larger clone falls within one base.

Blood samples were collected up to 4 times in the first month after transplant and then at least monthly when available. This receptor was identified in a human patient who received an intestinal transplant, so some T cells may come from the graft donor. Sequenced material: PBMCs, taken 255 days after intestinal transplant.

Read as DNA, the sequence is TGTGCCAGCAGCGTAGGTTTCGGGAAGAACACTGAAGCTTTCTTT. The resulting protein is CASSVGFGKNTEAFF. The rearranged segments are TRBV9 and TRBJ1-1, with the D segment identity uncertain. The CDR3 holds 15 amino acids from the cysteine to the phenylalanine. Only the CDR3 portion is preserved as DNA: 45 bases, with reading frame beginning at the first base. Trimming costs V 0 bases and J 1 base, and their ends lie 10 bases apart. Looking up the germline V gene yields CDR1 SGDLS and CDR2 YYNGEE.